This T cell receptor beta chain was retrieved from a study of T cells in Graves' hyperthyroidism and ophthalmopathy. The CDR3 extends over 15 amino acids. Germline-derived CDR1 and CDR2 are SGHRS and YFSETQ. The ends were cut back, 1 base at V and 9 bases at J, with 17 bases in the middle. The table lists this clonotype with many counts. Regions amplified from RNA transcripts were the TCR beta CDR3 regions. The study used the HTBI primer set for a first-round RT-PCR of the TCR CDR3. Each CDR3 protein is one row after TCRdb ran MiXCR on the multiplex PCR reads. The sample includes under 350,000 distinct CDR3 sequences, approximately 17% of them seen just once.

The rearrangement joins TRBV5-1 to TRBJ2-1; D unclear. The TCR was taken from a woman in her fifties or sixties with Graves' ophthalmopathy. The source material was blood. CDR3 bases: TGCGCCAGCAGCTTGAGTTTTGGTTTTAGGAGTGAGCAGTTCTTC. This translates into CASSLSFGFRSEQFF.